This paragraph reports one T cell receptor (beta chain). The antigen remains undetermined. The repertoire was sequenced with immunoSEQ multiplex PCR; TCRdb's copy has only in-frame clones and lacks some. The table records about 550,000 clones, about 95% of them present only once. This entry is derived from a study of shared clonotypes between healthy human individuals. About the study: Every donor yielded three CD4 naive, three CD4 memory, two CD8 naive and one CD8 memory plate.

Study-wide points: Relative to clonotypes present in all four donors, those not shared had lower generation probabilities.

In germline, CDR1 is LNHNV, CDR2 YYDKDF (reference sequence). V was shortened by 0 bases and J by 5 bases, with 15 bases between the two germline ends. The CDR3 loop spans 16 amino acids. Terminally differentiated effector memory CD45RA+ cells were excluded by CCR7 positive selection of CD45RO-negative cells. The specimen sequenced was naive CD8+ T cells sorted from blood. The TCR comes from a woman aged 30 to 39 in good health. The chain carries TRBV15 and TRBJ2-3; D is perhaps TRBD1 or TRBD2 (6 bases each). The CDR3 DNA reads as TGTGCCACCAGCAGAGATTGGGCGGAGGGGGAAGATACGCAGTATTTT. It encodes CATSRDWAEGEDTQYF.